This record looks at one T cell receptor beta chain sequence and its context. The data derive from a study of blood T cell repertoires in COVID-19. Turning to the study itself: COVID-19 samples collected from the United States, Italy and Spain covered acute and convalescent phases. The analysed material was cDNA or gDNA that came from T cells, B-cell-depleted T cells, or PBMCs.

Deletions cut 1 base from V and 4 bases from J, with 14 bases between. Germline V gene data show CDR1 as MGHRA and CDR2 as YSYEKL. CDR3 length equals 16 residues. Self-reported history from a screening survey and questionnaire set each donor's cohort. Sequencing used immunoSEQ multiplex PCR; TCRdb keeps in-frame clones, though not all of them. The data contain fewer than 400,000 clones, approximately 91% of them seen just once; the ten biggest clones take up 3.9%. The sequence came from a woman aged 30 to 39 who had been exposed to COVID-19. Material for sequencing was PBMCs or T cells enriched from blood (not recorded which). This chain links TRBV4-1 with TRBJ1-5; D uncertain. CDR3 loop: CASSQVFTPFNQPQHF. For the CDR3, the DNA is TGCGCCAGCAGCCAAGTCTTTACACCATTTAATCAGCCCCAGCATTTT.